Below are 27 T cell receptor beta chains sequenced from a single sample in a study of T-cell reconstitution after alpha-beta-depleted transplantation in children. The authors prepared the TCRbeta library with unique molecular identifiers. TCRdb processed the PCR reads anew with MiXCR; each CDR3 protein has one entry. The sample carries around 600,000 distinct CDR3 sequences, around 16% recorded once. Source: PBMCs from the stem cell graft donor, taken from the stem cell graft. All receptors derive from a human donor who donated a stem cell graft to a child with acute myeloid leukemia.

This clonotype was counted many times. The rearrangement links TRBV29-1 to TRBJ2-5; maybe TRBD2 (6 bases). Germline V gene data show CDR1 as SQVTM and CDR2 as ANQGSEA. Trimming left V 0 bases short and J 0 bases short, with 14 bases between. The CDR3 covers 16 residues. The CDR3 sequence is CSVEDRPGVYQETQYF. Here the CDR3 DNA reads TGCAGCGTTGAAGATCGTCCGGGGGTGTACCAAGAGACCCAGTACTTC.

The chain carries TRBV6-1 and TRBJ2-1; 7 bases map to TRBD2. The CDR3 extends over 14 amino acids. Germline CDR1 is MNHNS and CDR2 is SASEGT. Losses at the gene ends were 5 bases for V and 4 bases for J; bases not matched to a gene: 5. In DNA, the CDR3 is TGTGCCAGCAGTCCGCGGGAGAGATACAATGAGCAGTTCTTC. This codes for CASSPRERYNEQFF.

This clonotype was counted a few times. The genes are TRBV20-1 and TRBJ2-7; 8 bases agree with TRBD2. Germline lookup yields CDR1 DFQATT and CDR2 SNEGSKA (reference sequence). V lost 1 base and J lost 2; bases outside the gene matches: 4. CDR3 length: 14 residues. CDR3 bases: TGCAGTGCTAGAGTGTCGGGGGGGGCCTACGAGCAGTACTTC. Translation gives CSARVSGGAYEQYF.

In this sample, this clonotype turned up many times. This sequence joins TRBV5-1 and TRBJ2-1; 8 nucleotides agree with TRBD1. Germline values: CDR1 SGHRS, CDR2 YFSETQ. J gave up 0 bases and V 0 bases, and 5 bases lay outside the gene matches. CDR3 length: 17 residues. The CDR3 DNA reads as TGCGCCAGCAGCTTGGTGTATGACAGGGGCTCCTACAATGAGCAGTTCTTC. It yields the protein CASSLVYDRGSYNEQFF.

This clonotype appeared many times. V is TRBV20-1 and J is TRBJ2-7, with D hard to call. Trimming removed 6 bases at V and 2 bases at J, with 11 bases between. This CDR3 spans 12 amino acids. CDR1 DFQATT and CDR2 SNEGSKA come from the germline V gene (reference sequence). The CDR3 coding sequence is TGCAGTGCCTTCTCCGACGCCTACGAGCAGTACGTC. It is translated as CSAFSDAYEQYV.

This clonotype was seen ten or more times. This chain links TRBV10-3 with TRBJ2-7; 9 nucleotides align to TRBD1. Per the germline V gene, CDR1 is ENHRY and CDR2 is SYGVKD. The CDR3 extends over 15 amino acids. V shed 10 bases, J shed 7 bases, and the junction held 17 bases outside the gene matches. In DNA, the CDR3 is TGTGCCACGCATATGGGCGGGACAGGGCCTCAAGAGCAGTACTTC. It translates to CATHMGGTGPQEQYF.

The chain links TRBV28 to TRBJ2-7, with 10 nucleotides matching TRBD1. Per germline, CDR1 MDHEN and CDR2 SYDVKM. V lost 3 bases and J lost 5; bases outside the gene matches: 4. This CDR3 region has 14 residues. The CDR3 protein is CASSLRQGAHEQYV. In DNA, the CDR3 is TGTGCCAGCAGTTTGAGACAGGGGGCCCACGAGCAGTACGTC.

A note on this clonotype: Possible read error: a much larger clone is one base away. This chain joins TRBV7-2 and TRBJ2-1, with 10 nucleotides matching TRBD2. The length of the CDR3 is 15 residues. Germline CDR1 SGHTA, CDR2 FQGNSA. Unmatched junction bases numbered 6, after V lost 8 bases and J lost 2 bases. The CDR3 DNA reads TGTGCCAGCGCCCGGACTAGCGGCCCCTACAATGAGCAGTTCTTC. Protein sequence: CASARTSGPYNEQFF.

In this sample, this clonotype turned up many times. A junction boundary mismatches the germline segment, possibly from a read error. V and J are TRBV5-1 and TRBJ1-1; the D is unclear. CDR3 length equals 13 residues. Germline-derived CDR1 and CDR2 are SGHRS and YFSETQ. The CDR3 here is CASRLGGNTEAFF. For the CDR3, the DNA is TGTGCCAGCAGATTGGGTGGGAACACTGAAGCTTTCTTT.

This clonotype was observed many times. The chain links TRBV20-1 to TRBJ2-5, with TRBD2 identical over 7 bases. Germline V CDR1 and CDR2: DFQATT, SNEGSKA (reference sequence). CDR3 length: 13 amino acids. For the CDR3, the DNA is TGCAGGGCCCCGAGCGGGGTCGAAGAGACCCAGTACTTC. Its translation: CRAPSGVEETQYF.

The genes are TRBV7-2 and TRBJ2-7; no clear D. This CDR3 comprises 12 residues. Trimming took off 2 bases at V and 2 bases at J, with 4 bases between the two ends. CDR1 and CDR2 from the germline V gene are SGHTA and FQGNSA. The CDR3 DNA reads TGTGCCAGCAGCTTACTTCCCTACGAGCAGTACTTC. Translated, it gives CASSLLPYEQYF.

The V gene is TRBV7-6, the J gene TRBJ2-7; 14 nucleotides align to TRBD2. The CDR3 totals 16 residues. Germline CDR1 reads SGHVS; CDR2 reads FNYEAQ. V lost 5 bases, J lost 2 bases, and 5 bases stayed unmatched. Written as DNA, the CDR3 is TGTGCCAGCAGCCCGGGACTAGCGGGGGACCCCTACGAGCAGTACGTC. As protein: CASSPGLAGDPYEQYV.

This clonotype was recorded a few times. V and J are TRBV7-2 and TRBJ2-4, with D hard to call. This CDR3 has 17 amino acids. Germline lookup yields CDR1 SGHTA and CDR2 FQGNSA. Trimming took 2 bases from V and 0 from J, leaving 14 bases between them. The CDR3 is CASSLRAGREAKNIQYF. The CDR3 DNA follows: TGTGCCAGCAGCTTAAGGGCCGGAAGGGAAGCCAAAAACATTCAGTACTTC.

In the case of this clonotype: A read error may explain this, as a much larger clone is one base away. CDR3 DNA sequence: TGCCGCGCTACTACGGGAGGGTATGGCTACACCTTC. Protein: CRATTGGYGYTF. V is TRBV29-1 and J is TRBJ1-2; D remains unclear. The germline CDR1 and CDR2 sequences are SQVTM and ANQGSEA. CDR3 length: 12 residues.

The gene calls are TRBV15 and TRBJ2-5; D possibly corresponds to TRBD2 (6 bases). Germline CDR1 LNHNV, CDR2 YYDKDF (reference sequence). This CDR3 spans 15 amino acids. Trimming took 0 bases from V and 2 from J, leaving 10 bases between them. The CDR3 sequence: CATSRDPAGQETQYF. The DNA of the CDR3 is TGTGCCACCAGCAGAGATCCGGCGGGGCAAGAGACCCAGTACTTC.

As for this clonotype: This clone may be a read error of a much larger clone one base away. The chain recombines TRBV20-1 with TRBJ1-1; weak D call: TRBD1 (5 bases). The CDR3 spans 14 residues. Germline values: CDR1 DFQATT, CDR2 SNEGSKA (reference sequence). The V end lost 6 bases, the J end lost 1 base, and 15 bases lay between the germline ends. CDR3 bases: TGCAGTGCACCGCGGGGGAAAGGGAACACTGAAGCTTTCTTT. Translated, it gives CSAPRGKGNTEAFF.

This clonotype has more than one count but fewer than ten. The chain links TRBV5-6 to TRBJ2-5; TRBD2 matches 7 bases. Germline V lookup: CDR1 SGHDT, CDR2 YYEEEE. The junction had 8 bases not matched to a gene; V was cut back by 4 bases and J by 5 bases. This CDR3 has 14 amino acids. CDR3 DNA: TGTGCCAGCAGCCGGGGGGTGAGGGAGGAGACCCAGTACTTC. Its translation: CASSRGVREETQYF.

A remark on this clonotype: Since a much larger clone is just one base distant, this may be a read error. This chain links TRBV20-1 with TRBJ2-5, with 7 bases that match TRBD2. The length of the CDR3 is 12 residues. The V gene end was trimmed by 7 bases and the J gene end by 2 bases; junction bases not matched to a gene: 4. CDR1 is DFQATT, CDR2 SNEGSKA, per germline (reference sequence). CDR3 amino acids: CSELAPQETQYF. CDR3 in DNA: TGCAGTGAACTAGCGCCTCAAGAGACCCAGTACTTC.

Written as DNA, the CDR3 is TGTGCCAGCAGTTCCCCCCGCAGGCCAGAGCAGTTCTTC. Its protein product is CASSSPRRPEQFF. This chain uses TRBV27 with TRBJ2-1; D is ambiguous. Trimming shortened V by 4 bases and J by 10 bases, and 14 bases separated the two germline ends. Per the germline V gene, CDR1 is MNHEY and CDR2 is SMNVEV (reference sequence). The CDR3 covers 13 residues.

The CDR3 nucleotides are TGTGCCAGCAGCTCCTCGACTCGCGCATGGGAGACCCAGTACTTC. Encoded protein: CASSSSTRAWETQYF. The gene calls are TRBV7-8 and TRBJ2-5; D not resolved. The CDR3 totals 15 residues. CDR1 and CDR2 from the germline V gene are SGHVS and FQNEAQ. V was cut by 4 bases and J by 5 bases, with 17 bases left in between.

Turning to this clonotype: A far larger clone is just one base off, so this is likely a read error. CDR3 loop: CSAFYNEQFF. CDR3 DNA: TGCAGTGCTTTCTACAATGAGCAGTTCTTC. The chain employs TRBV20-1 and TRBJ2-1; no reliable D call. CDR3 length: 10 residues. V was trimmed by 5 bases and J by 3 bases, leaving 2 bases between them. Germline CDR1 DFQATT, CDR2 SNEGSKA (reference sequence).

This sequence joins TRBV10-2 and TRBJ2-7, with D possibly being TRBD1 (5 bases). CDR1 is WSHSY, CDR2 SAAADI, per germline. CDR3 length: 16 residues. Trimming left V 0 bases short and J 4 bases short, with 16 bases between. CDR3 sequence (DNA): TGCGCCAGCAGTGAGTCAAAACAGGACGCCCGATACGAGCAGTACGTC. This translates into CASSESKQDARYEQYV.

The chain joins TRBV11-1 to TRBJ2-2, with D possibly matching TRBD2 (7 bases). The CDR3 contains 18 residues. Germline lookup yields CDR1 SGHAT and CDR2 FQDESV (reference sequence). V was shortened by 5 bases and J by 3 bases, with 22 bases between the two germline ends. This chain's CDR3 is CASSSTEGGRGDTGELFF. The DNA of the CDR3 is TGTGCCAGCAGCAGCACCGAGGGGGGGCGAGGAGACACCGGGGAGCTGTTTTTT.

This clonotype was detected ten times or more. This sequence joins TRBV7-9 and TRBJ2-7; no reliable D call. Germline loops: CDR1 SEHNR, CDR2 FQNEAQ (reference sequence). The CDR3 consists of 13 residues. V lost 2 bases and J lost 0, with 5 bases in between. This CDR3 is CASSLPFSYEQYF. The CDR3 coding sequence is TGTGCCAGCAGCTTACCCTTCTCCTACGAGCAGTACTTC.

In this sample, this clonotype turned up many times. CDR3 sequence reads: CSVRGPTEPNYGYTF. CDR3 in DNA: TGCAGCGTCCGAGGCCCGACAGAGCCTAACTATGGCTACACCTTC. The chain is built from TRBV29-1 and TRBJ1-2; a possible D gene is TRBD1 (5 bases). V was shortened by 6 bases and J by 0 bases, with 17 bases between the two germline ends. Germline CDR1 reads SQVTM; CDR2 reads ANQGSEA. This CDR3 contains 15 residues.

The J gene is TRBJ2-5, the V gene TRBV7-2; TRBD2 matches at 9 bases. Germline CDR1 is SGHTA and CDR2 is FQGNSA. This CDR3 region has 15 residues. V gave up 8 bases and J gave up 4 bases; unmatched junction bases: 11. CDR3 region: CASGLGAGGRETQYF. The CDR3 DNA is TGTGCCAGCGGCCTAGGAGCGGGGGGTAGAGAGACCCAGTACTTC.

The J gene is TRBJ2-1, the V gene TRBV20-1; 9 nucleotides agree with TRBD2. Germline V gene sequence: CDR1 DFQATT, CDR2 SNEGSKA (reference sequence). Unmatched junction bases numbered 7, after V lost 6 bases and J lost 7 bases. The CDR3 spans 13 residues. In DNA form, the CDR3 reads TGCAGTGCAGAGCTCGCGGGGGGGAATGAGCAGTTCTTC. Residues: CSAELAGGNEQFF.